These 10 T cell receptor beta chains were all obtained from the same sample, sequenced in a study of T cell responses to AZD1222 COVID-19 vaccine (dated by TCRdb to the early 2020s). Receptor libraries were prepared by the immunoSEQ multiplex PCR assay. The immuneACCESS repertoire file appears here via TCRdb, limited to in-frame rearrangements. These files lack a portion of the clones; in checked studies, under half of the deficit traces to unresolved V genes, and the cause of the others is not known. The sample table records over 110,000 clones; roughly 93% of these occur just once. Of the sample, less than 9.5% falls within the top ten clones. The sample's time point label, decoded: about 28 days (+/-7) after the second vaccine dose. The sample consisted of peripheral blood, taken 28 days after the second AZD1222 dose. These receptors all come from an adult who received the AZD1222 COVID-19 vaccine.

This clone came up once. V and J are TRBV5-4 and TRBJ1-1; 8 nucleotides line up with TRBD1. In germline, CDR1 is SGHNT, CDR2 YYREEE (reference sequence). The CDR3 runs 16 residues. The trim removed 4 bases at V and 5 bases at J, leaving 13 bases unmatched. CDR3 nucleotide sequence: TGTGCCAGCAGCCCAATCAGGGGGCTGGTTTGGACTGAAGCTTTCTTT. It translates to CASSPIRGLVWTEAFF.

The rearrangement uses TRBV9 and TRBJ2-5; D is uncertain. The CDR3 is 14 residues long. The germline gives CDR1 SGDLS, CDR2 YYNGEE. Trimming cost V 3 bases and J 2 bases, with 11 bases left between them. CDR3 residues: CASSGPTLQETQYF. As DNA, the CDR3 is TGTGCCAGCAGCGGTCCAACCTTACAAGAGACCCAGTACTTC.

This chain uses TRBV19 with TRBJ1-1; tentative D call: TRBD1 (5 bases). The CDR3 runs to 15 residues. The germline gives CDR1 LNHDA, CDR2 SQIVND (reference sequence). Trimming shortened V by 5 bases and J by 0 bases, and 13 bases separated the two germline ends. CDR3 bases: TGTGCCAGTAGTTTAAGGACGGGGCTGAACACTGAAGCTTTCTTT. Protein sequence: CASSLRTGLNTEAFF.

This sequence joins TRBV12-5 and TRBJ1-3; no firm D call. Germline V gene data show CDR1 as LGHNT and CDR2 as FRNRAP. The CDR3 covers 14 residues. V lost 7 bases and J 4 bases, leaving 14 bases between the germline ends. The CDR3: CASALGLAGNTIYF. The CDR3 nucleotides are TGTGCTAGTGCTCTGGGCCTGGCCGGAAACACCATATATTTT. Full variable domain (rest looked up from reference TRBV12-5 and TRBJ1-3): DARVTQTPRHKVTEMGQEVTMRCQPILGHNTVFWYRQTMMQGLELLAYFRNRAPLDDSGMPKDRFSAEMPDATLATLKIQPSEPRDSAVYFCASALGLAGNTIYFGEGSWLTVV.

CDR3 sequence: CASSLSGAGNQPQHF. The CDR3 nucleotides read TGCGCCAGCAGCTTGTCAGGGGCAGGCAATCAGCCCCAGCATTTT. The V gene is TRBV5-1, the J gene TRBJ1-5; weak D call: TRBD1 (6 bases). V lost 1 base, J lost 2 bases, and 10 bases lay in between. Looked up from germline, CDR1 is SGHRS and CDR2 is YFSETQ. The CDR3 is made up of 15 amino acids.

The chain is built from TRBV7-2 and TRBJ2-2; 9 bases are a match to TRBD1. The CDR3 is 16 amino acids. The germline V gene encodes CDR1 SGHTA and CDR2 FQGNSA. The V segment lost 2 bases and the J segment 4 bases; nucleotides outside the gene matches: 5. CDR3 coding DNA: TGTGCCAGCAGCTTAAGGGGACAGGGTGCCACCGGGGAGCTGTTTTTT. This sequence encodes CASSLRGQGATGELFF.

The chain employs TRBV10-2 and TRBJ1-2; D gene unclear. Germline assignment: CDR1 WSHSY and CDR2 SAAADI. This CDR3 region has 11 residues. The V end was cut by 11 bases, the J end by 8 bases, with 15 bases between. The CDR3 is CASGRVDGYTF. CDR3 nucleotides: TGCGCCTCGGGGAGGGTCGACGGCTACACCTTC.

V is TRBV28 and J is TRBJ1-2; tentative D call: TRBD1 (6 bases). The CDR3 extends over 20 amino acids. Germline CDR1 and CDR2: MDHEN and SYDVKM. The V end was cut by 1 base, the J end by 4 bases, with 28 bases between. The CDR3 region is CASSLSRGSGVTVSLYGYTF. The CDR3 DNA sequence: TGTGCCAGCAGTTTATCCCGGGGTTCAGGGGTTACGGTTTCCCTCTATGGCTACACCTTC.

The J gene is TRBJ2-3, the V gene TRBV14, with 8 bases identical to TRBD2. With V trimmed by 5 bases and J by 2 bases, 12 bases remained unmatched. The CDR3 sequence is 17 residues long. Looked up from germline, CDR1 is SGHDN and CDR2 is FVKESK. CDR3 region: CASSSSTGTRITDTQYF. The CDR3 DNA is TGTGCCAGCAGCTCCAGCACCGGGACTAGAATCACAGATACGCAGTATTTT.

The chain uses TRBV3-1 (or the pseudogene TRBV3-2) and TRBJ2-7; the match to TRBD2 covers 14 bases. The CDR3 consists of 15 residues. The germline gives CDR1 LGHDT, CDR2 YNNKEL (reference sequence). V dropped 4 bases and J dropped 6; count of bases not matched to a gene: 5. Here the CDR3 reads CASSRLAGGLSEQYF. The CDR3 DNA is TGTGCCAGCAGCCGACTAGCGGGAGGGCTCAGCGAGCAGTACTTC.